The 5 T cell receptor beta chains below come from one sample, sequenced in a study of blood T cell repertoires in COVID-19. TCRdb's table, derived via immunoSEQ multiplex PCR, lists solely in-frame clones and lacks some. The top ten clones hold about 10% of a sample with 100,000 to 150,000 clones, about four fifths of them seen once. Sequences were obtained from peripheral blood. Every receptor here comes from a man in his sixties with acute or convalescent COVID-19.

The rearrangement uses TRBV28 and TRBJ1-3; no definite D call. Trimming took 6 bases from V and 2 from J, leaving 14 bases between them. Germline CDR1 reads MDHEN; CDR2 reads SYDVKM. CDR3 length: 15 amino acids. The chain's CDR3 is CASRLTPTAGNTIYF. For the CDR3, the DNA is TGTGCCAGCAGACTAACACCTACGGCTGGAAACACCATATATTTT. The full variable domain, completed using reference TRBV28 and TRBJ1-3, is DVKVTQSSRYLVKRTGEKVFLECVQDMDHENMFWYRQDPGLGLRLIYFSYDVKMKEKGDIPEGYSVSREKKERFSLILESASTNQTSMYLCASRLTPTAGNTIYFGEGSWLTVV.

The V gene is TRBV7-9, the J gene TRBJ2-1, with 10 bases matching TRBD2. Germline CDR1 reads SEHNR; CDR2 reads FQNEAQ (reference sequence). V dropped 0 bases and J dropped 0; count of bases not matched to a gene: 2. The CDR3 runs 17 residues. The chain's CDR3 is CASSLALAGASYNEQFF. Here the CDR3 DNA reads TGTGCCAGCAGCTTAGCCCTAGCGGGAGCCTCCTACAATGAGCAGTTCTTC.

The chain has TRBV10-2 and TRBJ2-3; no clear D. Deletions cut 7 bases from V and 6 bases from J, with 17 bases between. Germline V gene lookup returns CDR1 WSHSY and CDR2 SAAADI. CDR3 length: 14 residues. The CDR3 spells CASTAVNIWDTQYF. The DNA for the CDR3 is TGCGCCAGCACCGCGGTCAATATTTGGGATACGCAGTATTTT.

This clone has only one observation. The V call is TRBV5-8, the J call TRBJ1-5, with 10 nucleotides matching TRBD1. Germline values: CDR1 SGHTS, CDR2 YDEGEE. V lost 6 bases and J lost 4; bases outside the gene matches: 7. CDR3 length equals 15 residues. The CDR3 loop reads CASNPRDRGNQPQHF. Written as DNA, the CDR3 is TGTGCCAGCAACCCCCGGGACAGGGGAAATCAGCCCCAGCATTTT.

The genes are TRBV29-1 and TRBJ1-5; no clear D. CDR3 size: 14 residues. CDR1 is SQVTM and CDR2 is ANQGSEA in the germline V gene. V was trimmed by 4 bases and J by 0 bases, leaving 10 bases between them. The CDR3 DNA follows: TGCAGCGTTGGAGGCGGGAATAGCAATCAGCCCCAGCATTTT. Its protein product is CSVGGGNSNQPQHF.